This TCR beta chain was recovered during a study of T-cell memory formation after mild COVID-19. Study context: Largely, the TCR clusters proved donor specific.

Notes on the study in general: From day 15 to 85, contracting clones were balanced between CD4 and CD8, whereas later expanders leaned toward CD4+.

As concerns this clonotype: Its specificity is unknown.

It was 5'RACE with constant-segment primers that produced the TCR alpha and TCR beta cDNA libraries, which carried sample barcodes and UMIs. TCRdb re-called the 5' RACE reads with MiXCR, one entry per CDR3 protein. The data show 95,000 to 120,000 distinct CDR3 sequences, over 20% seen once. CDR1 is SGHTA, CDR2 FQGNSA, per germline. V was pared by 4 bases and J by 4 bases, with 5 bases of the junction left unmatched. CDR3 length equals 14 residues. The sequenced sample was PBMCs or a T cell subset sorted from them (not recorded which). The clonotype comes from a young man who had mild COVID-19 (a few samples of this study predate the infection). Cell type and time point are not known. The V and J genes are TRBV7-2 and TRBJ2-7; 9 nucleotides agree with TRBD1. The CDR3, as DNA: TGTGCCAGCAGCTCGGACAGGGGAGATTACGAGCAGTACTTC. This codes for CASSSDRGDYEQYF. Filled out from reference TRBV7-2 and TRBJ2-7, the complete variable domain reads GAGVSQSPSNKVTEKGKDVELRCDPISGHTALYWYRQSLGQGLEFLIYFQGNSAPDKSGLPSDRFSAERTGGSVSTLTIQRTQQEDSAVYLCASSSDRGDYEQYFGPGTRLTVT.